The 20 T cell receptor beta chains in this list originate from one sample, sequenced in a study of persistence of HIV-infected CD4 T cells. Sequencing used immunoSEQ version 4 in survey mode. Generated by immunoSEQ multiplex PCR, the TCRdb table keeps only in-frame clones and is missing some. The repertoire holds fewer than 6,000 clones, about 60% seen once, with about two fifths in the top ten. Lysates of CMV-infected fibroblasts at around 10 ug/mL stimulated these cells. Responding CD4+ T cells were sorted by upregulation of both CD40 ligand and CD69. These receptors' antigens are unknown. The source material was CD4+ T cells sorted from PBMCs after roughly 18-hour stimulation, sampled from a patient who received antiretroviral therapy. Source of these receptors: an adult man with HIV who was CMV-seropositive.

The chain employs TRBV2 and TRBJ2-2, with TRBD2 matching over 8 bases. The germline CDR1 and CDR2 sequences are SNHLY and FYNNEI. The CDR3 extends over 15 amino acids. V shed 7 bases and J 7 bases; nucleotides not matched to a gene: 11. The CDR3 loop is CASKGVAGNIGELFF. CDR3 DNA: TGTGCCAGCAAGGGGGTAGCGGGGAATATCGGGGAGCTGTTTTTT.

The genes are TRBV6-5 and TRBJ2-7; tentatively, D is TRBD1 or TRBD2 (5 bases each). V lost 4 bases to trimming and J lost 6 bases, with 10 bases between them. This CDR3 region has 12 residues. The germline CDR1 and CDR2 sequences are MNHEY and SVGAGI. The CDR3 coding sequence is TGTGCCAGCAGTTGGGGACCTTCCGAGCAGTACTTC. Amino acid sequence: CASSWGPSEQYF.

The sample holds a few counts of this clone. V usage is TRBV7-3 and J usage is TRBJ2-7, with D possibly being TRBD1 (5 bases). This CDR3 has 13 residues. The V end lost 2 bases, the J end lost 1 base, and 6 bases lay between the germline ends. Germline V gene lookup returns CDR1 SGHTA and CDR2 FQGTGA. In nucleotides, the CDR3 is TGTGCCAGCAGCTTAGACAGTTCCTACGAGCAGTACTTC. Amino acids: CASSLDSSYEQYF. Complete variable domain (other parts from reference TRBV7-3 and TRBJ2-7): GAGVSQTPSNKVTEKGKYVELRCDPISGHTALYWYRQSLGQGPEFLIYFQGTGAADDSGLPNDRFFAVRPEGSVSTLKIQRTERGDSAVYLCASSLDSSYEQYFGPGTRLTVT.

This clone was seen a few times. The genes are TRBV12-5 and TRBJ2-5; 8 bases are a match to TRBD2. Germline V gene data show CDR1 as LGHNT and CDR2 as FRNRAP. After removal of 5 bases from V and 4 bases from J, the junction contained 6 bases not matched to a gene. The CDR3 runs 14 residues. CDR3 bases: TGTGCTAGTGGTAAGACTAGCGAGGGAGAGACCCAGTACTTC. Amino acid sequence: CASGKTSEGETQYF. Combining the CDR3 with reference TRBV12-5 and TRBJ2-5 gives the whole variable domain DARVTQTPRHKVTEMGQEVTMRCQPILGHNTVFWYRQTMMQGLELLAYFRNRAPLDDSGMPKDRFSAEMPDATLATLKIQPSEPRDSAVYFCASGKTSEGETQYFGPGTRLLVL.

The CDR3 coding sequence is TGTGCCAGCAGCTTAAGGGGACAGGGGGCCTCCTACGAGCAGTACTTC. Translation gives CASSLRGQGASYEQYF. The chain combines TRBV7-8 with TRBJ2-7; TRBD1 matches 12 bases. Germline CDR1 reads SGHVS; CDR2 reads FQNEAQ. Trimming at V came to 2 bases and at J to 0 bases, leaving 2 bases not matched to a gene. This CDR3 is 16 amino acids long.

The chain couples TRBV20-1 to TRBJ1-1, with 7 bases aligning to TRBD1. The CDR3 extends over 15 amino acids. Germline loops: CDR1 DFQATT, CDR2 SNEGSKA (reference sequence). J lost 3 bases, V lost 3 bases, and 10 bases had no gene match. CDR3 DNA sequence: TGCAGTGCTAGTGGGAGAGGGGGCCGGGACACTGAAGCTTTCTTT. Its translation is CSASGRGGRDTEAFF.

This sequence joins TRBV2 and TRBJ2-2; the D is unclear. This CDR3 region has 13 residues. V lost 2 bases and J lost 4, with 5 bases in between. Germline V gene data show CDR1 as SNHLY and CDR2 as FYNNEI. The CDR3 here is CASSEPATGELFF. Written as DNA, the CDR3 is TGTGCCAGCAGTGAACCAGCCACCGGGGAGCTGTTTTTT. Combining the CDR3 with reference TRBV2 and TRBJ2-2 gives the whole variable domain EPEVTQTPSHQVTQMGQEVILRCVPISNHLYFYWYRQILGQKVEFLVSFYNNEISEKSEIFDDQFSVERPDGSNFTLKIRSTKLEDSAMYFCASSEPATGELFFGEGSRLTVL.

The V call is TRBV19, the J call TRBJ1-6, with D possibly being TRBD1 (5 bases). The germline gives CDR1 LNHDA, CDR2 SQIVND (reference sequence). With 7 bases removed from V and 10 bases from J, the gap between germline ends came to 20 bases. The CDR3 length is 15 residues. The CDR3: CASTTTETGRSPLHF. CDR3 nucleotide sequence: TGTGCCAGTACTACAACGGAGACGGGGCGCTCACCCCTCCACTTT. The whole variable domain, filled in from reference TRBV19 and TRBJ1-6, reads DGGITQSPKYLFRKEGQNVTLSCEQNLNHDAMYWYRQDPGQGLRLIYYSQIVNDFQKGDIAEGYSVSREKKESFPLTVTSAQKNPTAFYLCASTTTETGRSPLHFGNGTRLTVT.

V usage is TRBV3-1 (or the pseudogene TRBV3-2) and J usage is TRBJ2-7; no clear D gene. Trimming cost V 4 bases and J 4 bases, with 11 bases left between them. Germline V gene sequence: CDR1 LGHDT, CDR2 YNNKEL (reference sequence). The CDR3 has 13 amino acids. CDR3 nucleotide sequence: TGTGCCAGCAGCCGAGGACGGTTATACGAGCAGTACTTC. This codes for CASSRGRLYEQYF.

The rearrangement joins TRBV5-4 to TRBJ2-5; D may correspond to TRBD1 or TRBD2 (5 bases each). The CDR3 has 12 amino acids. Germline loops: CDR1 SGHNT, CDR2 YYREEE (reference sequence). Between the trimmed V and J ends, which lost 4 bases and 5 bases, there was a span of 9 bases. CDR3 sequence: CASSVGVETQYF. CDR3 nucleotides: TGTGCCAGCAGCGTGGGGGTTGAGACCCAGTACTTC.

The chain combines TRBV28 with TRBJ1-1, with D possibly TRBD1 on 5 matching bases. This CDR3 region has 16 residues. Looked up from germline, CDR1 is MDHEN and CDR2 is SYDVKM. Trimming shortened V by 5 bases and J by 2 bases, and 18 bases separated the two germline ends. Here the CDR3 reads CASSADLGVGNTEAFF. CDR3 sequence (DNA): TGTGCCAGCAGTGCAGACCTAGGGGTCGGAAACACTGAAGCTTTCTTT.

The chain links TRBV19 to TRBJ1-1; tentative D call: TRBD1 (6 bases). The CDR3 is made up of 14 amino acids. CDR1 and CDR2 from the germline V gene are LNHDA and SQIVND (reference sequence). The ends were cut back, 7 bases at V and 4 bases at J, with 16 bases in the middle. CDR3 coding DNA: TGTGCCAGTACTCAAGACAGGCGGGGCACTGAAGCTTTCTTT. Protein: CASTQDRRGTEAFF.

The chain has TRBV7-2 and TRBJ2-5; D is undetermined. Germline CDR1 reads SGHTA; CDR2 reads FQGNSA. The CDR3 extends over 14 amino acids. V was trimmed by 3 bases and J by 6 bases, leaving 14 bases between them. The CDR3 nucleotides are TGTGCCAGCAGCTTGGCCGGTGGTGGGAAGACCCAGTACTTC. It specifies CASSLAGGGKTQYF.

This chain connects TRBV7-8 to TRBJ1-2; no definite D call. Germline assignment: CDR1 SGHVS and CDR2 FQNEAQ. Trimming cost V 5 bases and J 4 bases, with 8 bases left between them. The CDR3 runs 12 residues. The CDR3 is CASSLRSYGYTF. CDR3 nucleotide sequence: TGTGCCAGCAGCCTCCGCAGCTATGGCTACACCTTC.

V and J are TRBV4-1 and TRBJ2-6, with D tentatively TRBD1 (5 bases). This CDR3 is built from 18 residues. V lost 0 bases and J lost 0, with 12 bases in between. Germline CDR1 MGHRA, CDR2 YSYEKL. CDR3 protein: CASSQERAGRSGANVLTF. The CDR3 coding sequence is TGCGCCAGCAGCCAAGAAAGGGCAGGGCGCTCTGGGGCCAACGTCCTGACTTTC.

The chain links TRBV7-8 to TRBJ1-4, with D possibly being TRBD1 (5 bases). Per germline, CDR1 SGHVS and CDR2 FQNEAQ. The V gene lost 5 bases and the J gene lost 7 bases, with 14 bases spanning the gap. This CDR3 is built from 14 residues. The CDR3 is CASSPGTEIEKLFF. The DNA of the CDR3 is TGTGCCAGCAGCCCCGGGACCGAAATTGAAAAACTGTTTTTT.

This chain uses TRBV6-5 with TRBJ2-1; 9 positions agree with TRBD2. V was pared by 0 bases and J by 5 bases, with 2 bases of the junction left unmatched. The germline V gene has CDR1 MNHEY and CDR2 SVGAGI. The CDR3 runs 15 residues. The CDR3 sequence: CASSYSRGGDNEQFF. The CDR3 region has the DNA TGTGCCAGCAGTTACTCCCGCGGGGGGGACAATGAGCAGTTCTTC.

This clone was recorded a few times. This rearrangement joins TRBV4-3 to TRBJ2-2, with 9 bases matching TRBD1. In germline, CDR1 is LGHNA, CDR2 YSLEER. Losses at the gene ends were 1 base for V and 5 bases for J; bases not matched to a gene: 5. The CDR3 spans 16 residues. Written as DNA, the CDR3 is TGCGCCAGCAGCCAAGCACAGGGGGCGGTAACCGGGGAGCTGTTTTTT. Amino acid sequence: CASSQAQGAVTGELFF.

This clone showed up just a few times. The chain carries TRBV7-2 and TRBJ1-2, with D unresolved. The CDR3 has 14 amino acids. V was shortened by 4 bases and J by 5 bases, with 14 bases between the two germline ends. Germline V gene lookup returns CDR1 SGHTA and CDR2 FQGNSA. As DNA, the CDR3 is TGTGCCAGCAGCTCCGGGTGGTCAGGATATGGCTACACCTTC. This gives the protein CASSSGWSGYGYTF.

This clone appeared a single time. This sequence joins TRBV3-1 (or the pseudogene TRBV3-2) and TRBJ2-5; perhaps TRBD2 as D (6 bases). CDR1 is LGHDT, CDR2 YNNKEL, per germline (reference sequence). CDR3 length: 15 residues. Trimming shortened V by 4 bases and J by 5 bases, and 17 bases separated the two germline ends. The CDR3: CASSPTSPQSETQYF. CDR3 sequence (DNA): TGTGCCAGCAGCCCTACTAGCCCACAAAGCGAGACCCAGTACTTC.